This T cell receptor beta chain came from a study of blood T cell repertoires in COVID-19. This CDR3 is 14 amino acids long. Trimming removed 4 bases from V and 0 bases from J, with 5 bases in between. CDR1 SGHRS and CDR2 YFSETQ come from the germline V gene. The table came from immunoSEQ multiplex PCR; TCRdb's copy has only in-frame clones and leaves some out. The sample records approximately 90,000 clones, 60% to 85% being singletons. Specimen: peripheral blood. The sequence was obtained from a human donor in a cohort sampled during active COVID-19. The chain has TRBV5-1 and TRBJ2-6; no clear D. The CDR3, as DNA: TGCGCCAGCAGCCCTTTCTCTGGGGCCAACGTCCTGACTTTC. Protein sequence: CASSPFSGANVLTF.